These T cell receptor beta chains were read from a single sample in a study of human T cells and chemical hapten exposure. TCRdb reprocessed the RACE reads with MiXCR, giving one entry per CDR3 protein. Here the sample spans roughly 250,000 distinct CDR3 sequences, 7% to 10% being singletons. Sequencing was performed on whole blood, taken in connection with sensitization to the hapten diphenylcyclopropenone (DPC). The receptor set was obtained from a woman between 40 and 50 years old with alopecia areata. Some clones in this sample may be carry-over from other donors' samples. Each CDR3 is given with its conserved first and last residue. Each record gives: J gene, D gene, clone size, V gene, CDR3 DNA, CDR3 protein. The D gene is left open where the match is weak. Rows may omit the clone size; those that give it use once, few, many or a size class.

J: TRBJ2-7; D: -; size: -; V: TRBV10-3; DNA: TGTGCCATCAGTGGGATCCCCGGTGTAGGGAGTAACTACGAGCAGTACTTC; CDR3: CAISGIPGVGSNYEQYF
J: TRBJ2-7; D: TRBD2; size: few; V: TRBV20-1; DNA: TGCAGTGCTAGAGATTTTGCGGGAGAGTCCTACGAGCAGTACTTC; CDR3: CSARDFAGESYEQYF
J: TRBJ2-2; D: TRBD2; size: many; V: TRBV20-1; DNA: TGCAGTGCTAGAGATGAAGCGGGAGGGGACACCGGGGAGCTGTTTTTT; CDR3: CSARDEAGGDTGELFF
J: TRBJ2-1; D: TRBD2; size: few; V: TRBV28; DNA: TGTGCCAGCAGCCCCGGGACTAGCGGGAGTAGTGAGCAGTTCTTC; CDR3: CASSPGTSGSSEQFF
J: TRBJ2-3; D: TRBD2; size: few; V: TRBV6-1; DNA: TGTGCCAGCAGACGCACCCTAGCGGGAGGAACTGATACGCAGTATTTT; CDR3: CASRRTLAGGTDTQYF
J: TRBJ2-3; D: -; size: -; V: TRBV12-3/TRBV12-4; DNA: TGTACCAGCAGCCCTCAGGGAAACACAGATACGCAGTATTTT; CDR3: CTSSPQGNTDTQYF
J: TRBJ2-3; D: TRBD1; size: few; V: TRBV10-3; DNA: TGTGCCATCAGCGGGACAGCTACACTCTCAGATACGCAGTATTTT; CDR3: CAISGTATLSDTQYF
J: TRBJ2-7; D: TRBD2; size: -; V: TRBV12-3/TRBV12-4; DNA: TGTGCCAGCAGCTCTGGGGTTGCGCTAGCGGCCTACGAGCAGTACTTC; CDR3: CASSSGVALAAYEQYF
J: TRBJ1-5; D: -; size: -; V: TRBV20-1; DNA: TGCAGTGCTATTCACCCCGTTAGCAATCAGCCCCAGCATTTT; CDR3: CSAIHPVSNQPQHF
J: TRBJ1-2; D: -; size: many; V: TRBV6-1; DNA: TGTGCCACCTTCGCCAGACAGGCAGCCTATGGCTACACCTTC; CDR3: CATFARQAAYGYTF
J: TRBJ1-2; D: -; size: many; V: TRBV27; DNA: TGTGCCAGCAGGGATGAGGGACACTACTATGGCTACACCTTC; CDR3: CASRDEGHYYGYTF
J: TRBJ2-3; D: -; size: few; V: TRBV6-2/TRBV6-3; DNA: TGTGCCAGCAGTCAACCAGATACGCAGTATTTT; CDR3: CASSQPDTQYF
J: TRBJ2-3; D: -; size: -; V: TRBV6-2/TRBV6-3; DNA: TGTGCCAGCAGTTATTTCGGGGGCTATGGAGATACGCAGTATTTT; CDR3: CASSYFGGYGDTQYF
J: TRBJ2-1; D: -; size: few; V: TRBV28; DNA: TGTGCCAGCAGTTTCAAACGGGCGATATACAATGAGCAGTTCTTC; CDR3: CASSFKRAIYNEQFF
J: TRBJ2-7; D: TRBD2; size: few; V: TRBV10-3; DNA: TGTGCCATCAGTGGCCCTAGCGGGAGTATCGAGCAGTACTTC; CDR3: CAISGPSGSIEQYF
J: TRBJ2-2; D: -; size: -; V: TRBV14; DNA: TGTGCCAGCAGCCAAGCTCAGGAGGCCGGGGAGCTGTTTTTT; CDR3: CASSQAQEAGELFF
J: TRBJ2-7; D: TRBD1; size: few; V: TRBV10-3; DNA: TGTGCCATCAGTCAGGGGGCCTACGAGCAGTACTTC; CDR3: CAISQGAYEQYF
J: TRBJ2-6; D: -; size: -; V: TRBV5-4; DNA: TGTGCCAGCCCCGGGGGAAGTGGGGCCAACGTCCTGACTTTC; CDR3: CASPGGSGANVLTF
J: TRBJ2-1; D: -; size: many; V: TRBV6-5; DNA: TGTGCCAGTCGACTCCCGGCGGGGAATGAGCAGTTCTTC; CDR3: CASRLPAGNEQFF
J: TRBJ2-1; D: TRBD2; size: few; V: TRBV6-2/TRBV6-3; DNA: TGTGCCAGCAGCCCTCCCCGACTAGCATCTGGTGAGCAGTTCTTC; CDR3: CASSPPRLASGEQFF
J: TRBJ1-4; D: TRBD1; size: few; V: TRBV5-1; DNA: TGCGCCAGCAGCCGTACGGGACAGCACGGTGAAAAACTGTTTTTT; CDR3: CASSRTGQHGEKLFF
J: TRBJ1-5; D: -; size: -; V: TRBV12-3/TRBV12-4; DNA: TGTGCCAGCAGTTTAACGGGAAGGCGCAATCAGCCCCAGCATTTT; CDR3: CASSLTGRRNQPQHF
J: TRBJ2-7; D: TRBD2; size: -; V: TRBV5-1; DNA: TGCGCCAGCAGCTTGTCTATCGGACTAGCCCTAACCTACGAGCAGTACTTC; CDR3: CASSLSIGLALTYEQYF
J: TRBJ2-3; D: TRBD2; size: -; V: TRBV10-3; DNA: TGTGCCATCAGTCCGGGACTAGCGGGAGGCCGGGGAGATACGCAGTATTTT; CDR3: CAISPGLAGGRGDTQYF
J: TRBJ2-3; D: TRBD2; size: -; V: TRBV7-8; DNA: TGTGCCAGCAGCTTATCCCGGACTAGCGGGAGCACAGATACGCAGTATTTT; CDR3: CASSLSRTSGSTDTQYF
J: TRBJ2-7; D: -; size: few; V: TRBV7-9; DNA: -; CDR3: CASSLVGQGAARYF
J: TRBJ2-5; D: -; size: few; V: TRBV6-2/TRBV6-3; DNA: TGTGCCAGCAGTTACGGGCAGCAAGAGACCCAGTACTTC; CDR3: CASSYGQQETQYF
J: TRBJ1-4; D: -; size: few; V: TRBV10-3; DNA: TGTGCCATCAGCCTCACAGGGAACAGTAATGAAAAACTGTTTTTT; CDR3: CAISLTGNSNEKLFF
J: TRBJ2-6; D: -; size: many; V: TRBV6-2/TRBV6-3; DNA: TGTGCCAGCAGGTCCTCCGGGGCCAACGTCCTGACTTTC; CDR3: CASRSSGANVLTF
J: TRBJ2-7; D: -; size: -; V: TRBV10-3; DNA: TGTGCCATCAGGGGCCTTGCAGGGAGCTCCTACGAGCAGTACTTC; CDR3: CAIRGLAGSSYEQYF
J: TRBJ2-5; D: TRBD2; size: few; V: TRBV5-1; DNA: TGCGCCAGCAGCACCGGACTAGCGGTTGAAGAGACCCAGTACTTC; CDR3: CASSTGLAVEETQYF
J: TRBJ2-2; D: -; size: -; V: TRBV6-6; DNA: TGTGCCAGCAGGTCACAGGGGAACACCGGGGAGCTGTTTTTT; CDR3: CASRSQGNTGELFF
J: TRBJ2-7; D: -; size: few; V: TRBV5-1; DNA: TGCGCCAGCAGCTCACCCGCTCGTGAAGAGCAGTACTTC; CDR3: CASSSPAREEQYF
J: TRBJ1-1; D: -; size: few; V: TRBV7-8; DNA: TGTGCCAGCAGCCCGGTTCTCAACACTGAAGCTTTCTTT; CDR3: CASSPVLNTEAFF
J: TRBJ1-6; D: TRBD1; size: few; V: TRBV12-3/TRBV12-4; DNA: TGTGCCAGCAGTTTGTCAGGGACAGGGGTTTCACCCCTCCACTTT; CDR3: CASSLSGTGVSPLHF
J: TRBJ2-7; D: -; size: many; V: TRBV6-2/TRBV6-3; DNA: TGTGCCAGCAGTTACCCCGAGCAGTACTTC; CDR3: CASSYPEQYF
J: TRBJ1-1; D: -; size: many; V: TRBV20-1; DNA: TGCAGTGCTAGATTGCCTGAGGGGCCCCGGACGAACACTGAAGCTTTCTTT; CDR3: CSARLPEGPRTNTEAFF
J: TRBJ2-5; D: TRBD1; size: few; V: TRBV5-1; DNA: TGCGCCAGCAGCAAGGGACAGGGGCTCGGGGAAGAGACCCAGTACTTC; CDR3: CASSKGQGLGEETQYF
J: TRBJ2-2; D: -; size: -; V: TRBV12-3/TRBV12-4; DNA: TGTGCCAGCAAATATCGGCAGGGGCACACCGGGGAGCTGTTTTTT; CDR3: CASKYRQGHTGELFF
J: TRBJ2-1; D: TRBD2; size: few; V: TRBV20-1; DNA: TGCAGTGCGAAAGCGGGAGGCAATGAGCAGTTCTTC; CDR3: CSAKAGGNEQFF
J: TRBJ2-1; D: TRBD2; size: many; V: TRBV20-1; DNA: TGCAGTCCCTCCTACCGGGCTAGCGGGAGAGATGAGCAGTTCTTC; CDR3: CSPSYRASGRDEQFF
J: TRBJ2-5; D: -; size: few; V: TRBV28; DNA: TGTGCCAGCAGTTACAGGCTCAAGGGAGAGACCCAGTACTTC; CDR3: CASSYRLKGETQYF
J: TRBJ2-7; D: TRBD2; size: -; V: TRBV6-5; DNA: TGTGCCAGCAATGGACTAGCGGGAGGGAGTTACGAGCAGTACTTC; CDR3: CASNGLAGGSYEQYF
J: TRBJ1-3; D: -; size: -; V: TRBV5-1; DNA: TGCGCCAGCAGCAGCGGGACTATTGGAAACACCATATATTTT; CDR3: CASSSGTIGNTIYF
J: TRBJ2-1; D: -; size: few; V: TRBV28; DNA: TGTGCCAGCAATTCCTATGGACCTCGCAATGAGCAGTTCTTC; CDR3: CASNSYGPRNEQFF
J: TRBJ1-5; D: -; size: few; V: TRBV28; DNA: TGTGCCAGCAGCCGAACGAATCAGCCCCAGCATTTT; CDR3: CASSRTNQPQHF
J: TRBJ1-6; D: -; size: -; V: TRBV12-3/TRBV12-4; DNA: TGTGCCAGCACCCATGAGACAGGAGGTTATTCACCCCTCCACTTT; CDR3: CASTHETGGYSPLHF
J: TRBJ2-2; D: -; size: few; V: TRBV4-2; DNA: TGTGCCAGCATGGGTGACGCCGGGGAGCTGTTTTTT; CDR3: CASMGDAGELFF
J: TRBJ2-7; D: TRBD2; size: many; V: TRBV28; DNA: TGTGCCAGCAGCCTGGGACTAGCGAGCTCCTACGAGCAGTACTTC; CDR3: CASSLGLASSYEQYF
J: TRBJ2-5; D: TRBD1; size: few; V: TRBV4-2; DNA: TGTGCCAGCAGCCAAGGGAACAGGGGTGCGGAGACCCAGTACTTC; CDR3: CASSQGNRGAETQYF
J: TRBJ2-1; D: -; size: -; V: TRBV5-6; DNA: TGTGCCAGCAACACACACCCAAGCAGCTCCTACAATGAGCAGTTCTTC; CDR3: CASNTHPSSSYNEQFF
J: TRBJ2-7; D: -; size: -; V: TRBV24-1; DNA: TGTGCCACCAGTGACAGGGGTAACACCTACGAGCAGTACTTC; CDR3: CATSDRGNTYEQYF
J: TRBJ1-5; D: TRBD1; size: few; V: TRBV12-3/TRBV12-4; DNA: TGTGCCAGCAGTGGACAGGGGGTTCATCAGCCCCAGCATTTT; CDR3: CASSGQGVHQPQHF
J: TRBJ2-1; D: -; size: many; V: TRBV9; DNA: TGTGCCAGCAGCGTAGCGGGGTTGGCCTACAATGAGCAGTTCTTC; CDR3: CASSVAGLAYNEQFF
J: TRBJ2-5; D: -; size: few; V: TRBV7-2; DNA: TGTGCCAGCAGCTTAGCTCACTCCCGGTACCAAGAGACCCAGTACTTC; CDR3: CASSLAHSRYQETQYF
J: TRBJ2-3; D: TRBD2; size: few; V: TRBV7-2; DNA: TGTGCCAGCAGCTTAATTAGCGGGAGGAACTCTAGCACAGATACGCAGTATTTT; CDR3: CASSLISGRNSSTDTQYF
J: TRBJ2-3; D: -; size: -; V: TRBV20-1; DNA: TGCAGTGCTAGGCAGGGGGGAACAGATACGCAGTATTTT; CDR3: CSARQGGTDTQYF
J: TRBJ2-1; D: -; size: -; V: TRBV6-2/TRBV6-3; DNA: TGTGCCAGCAGTTCCGGACAGCCCCAGTTCTTC; CDR3: CASSSGQPQFF
J: TRBJ2-1; D: -; size: few; V: TRBV12-3/TRBV12-4; DNA: TGTGCCAGCAGTTTAATATTCGGCCGACTCTACAATGAGCAGTTCTTC; CDR3: CASSLIFGRLYNEQFF
J: TRBJ2-1; D: TRBD2; size: many; V: TRBV28; DNA: TGTGCCAGCACCAAGCCAACCGGGACTAGAGATTTCTTC; CDR3: CASTKPTGTRDFF